Described below is a single TCR beta chain sequence and its context. There is no known antigen for this receptor. The input lacks base qualities; no much larger clone sits a single base away. This entry is derived from a study of cytomegalovirus exposure and HLA in healthy donors (dated by TCRdb to about 2017). For context, the study as a whole: An earlier analysis of 587 of the donors reported 276 Gb of sequence data and around 100 million unique TCR beta sequences obtained from about 180 million T cells. Roughly 300 gigabases of sequencing data and approximately 80 million unique TCR sequences were included in an early release covering around 650 HLA-typed donors. The genetic ancestry cluster associated with self-reported Caucasian donors included 70% to 85% of the roughly 400 genotyped donors. The study was designed to test whether signatures of past pathogen exposure could be identified by cataloging public T cell receptors. Using immunosequencing, the study profiled T cell repertoires from roughly 650 subjects and related those repertoires to cytomegalovirus serostatus. Along with the approximately 620-subject first cohort, a separate validation cohort of around 110 different subjects was used. To predict cytomegalovirus infection status, the study brought together high-throughput TCR immunosequencing, statistical association of individual TCRs with disease status, and machine learning. To study patterns of TCR occurrence, a later analysis re-analyzed previously published TCR beta repertoires from 500 to 850 donors and added high-resolution HLA genotyping. Rather than using new phenotypic data, the later analysis identified candidate immune exposures from TCR beta sequences and from how often those sequences occurred across donors. To decide whether each TCR beta V gene segment behaved as functional or pseudogenic, an earlier analysis of 587 of the donors relied on high-throughput TCR beta sequencing. Donor age, sex, ethnicity and CMV serostatus were compiled alongside the repertoire data. A later genetic analysis used genome-wide SNP genotypes for about three fifths of the 666 donors, treating that subset as a discovery cohort. Every discovery cohort repertoire had been produced on one sequencing platform. HLA typing included class I and class II loci at four-digit resolution. The number of typed donors differed by locus: about 620-640 for A, B, C, DRB1 and DQB1; some 500 for DQA1; approximately 610 for DPA1; and around 450 for DPB1. Roughly 5 DR-DQ haplotypes were treated as single units for association and clustering because of strong linkage in the cohort. Among around 400 genotyped donors of the cohort, an average of approximately 240,000 unique TCR beta nucleotide sequences were sequenced per donor, 15% to 20% of them non-productive. On the study overall, not on this receptor specifically: In the study, around 160 TCR beta chains were listed as associated with cytomegalovirus. In a later genetic analysis, fewer N-insertions in productive TCRs were reported among donors in an Asian-associated ancestry cluster than the roughly 640-donor mean. A further reported finding was that TCR beta sequences accurately predicted the HLA-A and HLA-B alleles for most subjects in the first cohort. Immune exposure information for the cohort was limited to CMV serostatus. An association between a missense DCLRE1C variant and V-gene and J-gene trimming of TCR beta chains was found in a later genetic analysis and replicated in an independent cohort. Compared with equally common non-associated chains, HLA-associated TCR beta chains in a later analysis were more clonally expanded and had lower generation probabilities. Because HLA typing was missing for some donors at each locus, association tests included only the typed subset. A few of the identified cytomegalovirus-associated TCR beta chains were confirmed in vitro to be specific for cytomegalovirus antigens. The classifier was reported to diagnose cytomegalovirus status with high specificity and sensitivity in both the original cohort and the validation cohort. In an earlier analysis of about 550 of the donors, most TCR beta V segments were observed in productive rearrangements about 87% or about 30% of the time, broadly matching IMGT annotations. Correlated functional status among segregating V segments might be attributable to linkage disequilibrium, but an unknown experimental factor could not be ruled out. It was suggested by the authors that the approach could potentially be generalized to other disease states and immunological phenotypes. Only TCR beta chains were sequenced in this cohort, and the absence of alpha or paired-chain data limited detectable features. According to a later analysis, parvovirus B19, influenza, CMV and Epstein-Barr virus appeared linked to several top co-occurrence clusters. Assigning TCR associations to individual alleles was difficult when HLA alleles, especially DR and DQ, strongly co-occurred. Most CMV-associated TCR beta chains appeared to be HLA-restricted in a later analysis, and the HLA associations seemed to be driven largely by CMV exposure. In a later analysis, the rate of TCR association differed among HLA loci, with DRB1 alleles having the most associated TCRs and HLA-C alleles having the fewest. A group of highly shared sequence variants was considered likely to be a technical artifact of the sequencing pipeline. In a later analysis, around 17,000 TCR beta sequences were associated with specific HLA alleles at a false discovery rate of 0.05. Because counts were too low, roughly 16 rarely observed V segments, including chromosome 9 orphons, were left out of the earlier analysis of about 500 of the donors. Presence/absence analyses assumed roughly uniform sequencing depth across donors, an assumption that may not hold. Most TCR sequences were observed very rarely across donors, whereas some public TCRs were present in many individuals.

The cohort comprised around 690 healthy bone marrow donors. At the time of sampling, every cohort member was nominally healthy, though immune exposures that went unrecorded were likely present. The donor tested CMV seropositive and was one of the 289 seropositive cohort members. A peripheral blood sample was collected from each donor, and TCR beta sequencing was performed on peripheral blood mononuclear cells. The Qiagen DNeasy Blood Extraction Kit was used to extract genomic DNA from the blood cell samples. The method was the immunoSEQ multiplex PCR assay. The multiplex PCR relied on a mix of 60 forward primers for TCR Vbeta segments and 13 reverse primers for TCR Jbeta segments. The CDR3 region of rearranged TCR beta genes was amplified from genomic DNA with a multiplex PCR assay. The amplified TCR beta libraries were sequenced on the Illumina HiSeq System as 87-base-pair reads. Concerning the study's data processing: A later analysis tallied around 87 million unique TCR beta chains across the 666 repertoires, and some 10 million of those chains were shared by two or more donors. Raw reads were error-corrected and collapsed into unique sequences with a nearest-neighbor algorithm that merged closely related sequences to remove PCR and sequencing errors. CDR3 sequences were aligned to IMGT reference sequences to assign V, D and J gene segments. For a sequence to be retained, a match of at least six nucleotides to both a V gene segment and a J gene segment was required. A rearrangement was called productive if the CDR3 had no stop codons and remained in frame with V and J, and every other rearrangement was called non-productive. Following IMGT convention, CDR3 was defined as the stretch from the second conserved V-encoded cysteine to the conserved J-encoded phenylalanine. The earlier analysis of more than 450 of the donors excluded sequences that lacked an unambiguous match to a single V gene segment. In an earlier analysis of some 590 of the donors, V segments were called functional above 56.7% productive rearrangements and were called segregating when the between-donor standard deviation exceeded 5%. A statistical classification framework was built for diagnosing cytomegalovirus status from the catalog of TCR beta chain sequences. In a later analysis, V and J genes were assigned by comparing TCR nucleotide sequences against IMGT/GENE-DB human TR gene sequences. The TCRdist pipeline was used in a later analysis to assign CDR3 sequences and most-parsimonious VDJ recombination scenarios. In a later analysis, each TCR beta chain was defined by its CDR3 amino acid sequence together with its V-gene family, and reads without a unique V-gene family were excluded. In a later analysis, 500 to 650 highly shared, low-generation-probability nucleotide sequences were removed to address suspected cross-contamination and a sequencing artifact. A later analysis calculated a clonal expansion index for each public chain from normalized within-repertoire ranks of inferred template counts. In a later analysis, generation probabilities were computed with a VDJ recombination model fitted to out-of-frame rearrangements, and the resulting probabilities were checked against IGoR. In a later analysis, hypergeometric tests were used to score TCR-TCR, TCR-HLA and TCR-CMV co-occurrence, with a repertoire-size bias correction applied to TCR pairs. A later analysis estimated false discovery rates by permuting HLA or CMV assignments 20 times. A later analysis grouped co-occurring TCRs with DBSCAN, adding TCRdist sequence similarity when clustering within HLA-allele-positive subsets. For co-occurrence clustering, repertoires with fewer than 30,000 or more than 120,000 public chains were excluded, along with five repertoires with anomalous nucleotide sharing. Entries here come from immuneACCESS through TCRdb and include only in-frame sequences with V and J called. Some clones fail to appear in such tables; in the studies checked, an unresolved V gene covers under half of the shortfall, and the cause of the remainder is unknown. V and J calls and clone size are copied from that table; D and trimming were computed from the DNA. The sample has about 130,000 clones on record, 65% to 75% of them singletons. Roughly 6% of the sample lies in the top ten.

What was sequenced was PBMCs. The sequence was collected from a woman between 45 and 65 years old in good health and CMV-seropositive.

The CDR3 loop reads CASTRDRAGANVLTF. In nucleotides, the sequence is TGTGCCAGCACCCGAGACAGGGCTGGGGCCAACGTCCTGACTTTC. The V and J genes are TRBV11-1 and TRBJ2-6; 7 of the junction bases match TRBD1. The CDR3 numbers 15 residues from cysteine through phenylalanine. Kept here is only the CDR3 DNA, which spans 45 bases and is read in frame from base 1. Germline trimming: 7 bases from V, 2 bases from J; junction bases outside gene matches: 5. The germline V gene (reference sequence) supplies CDR1 SGHAT and CDR2 FQDESV.